Presented here are 18 T cell receptor beta chains from one specimen sequenced in a study of spatial heterogeneity in lung cancer. TCRdb re-analysed the 5' RACE reads in MiXCR, keeping a single row per CDR3 protein. The sample includes 35,000 to 55,000 distinct CDR3 sequences, approximately 6.2% of them seen just once. Time point here: sample taken at primary tumor resection. The material was PBMCs, obtained at surgery. The receptors shown here come from a female donor with early-stage non-small cell lung cancer.

There are many counts of this clonotype. The chain is built from TRBV6-6 and TRBJ2-3; 9 nucleotides match TRBD1. CDR3 length: 15 residues. The germline V gene has CDR1 MNHNY and CDR2 SVGAGI (reference sequence). With V trimmed by 4 bases and J by 5 bases, 7 bases remained unmatched. Here the CDR3 reads CASSSFGQGKDTQYF. CDR3 bases: TGTGCCAGCAGTTCCTTCGGACAGGGGAAAGATACGCAGTATTTT.

To note about this clonotype: With a much larger clone just one base away, this may be a read error. The chain combines TRBV18 with TRBJ2-7; no definite D call. Trimming removed 2 bases at V and 4 bases at J, with 9 bases between. There are 13 residues in the CDR3. Germline V gene lookup returns CDR1 KGHSH and CDR2 LQKENI. The CDR3 DNA sequence: TGTGCCAGCTCACCAGTCTGGGCTTACGAGCAGTACTTC. Amino acids: CASSPVWAYEQYF.

The chain carries TRBV12-3 or TRBV12-4 and TRBJ2-3; 11 bases align to TRBD2. The trim removed 3 bases at V and 4 bases at J, leaving 9 bases unmatched. The CDR3 has 17 amino acids. CDR3 region: CASSLGRIAGGPDTQYF. CDR3 nucleotides: TGTGCCAGCAGTTTGGGTCGAATAGCGGGGGGGCCAGATACGCAGTATTTT.

This clonotype was seen repeatedly, ten times or more. The CDR3 is CSARKKGAGFIYEQYF. CDR3 in DNA: TGCAGTGCTAGAAAAAAGGGAGCGGGTTTCATCTACGAGCAGTACTTC. V and J are TRBV20-1 and TRBJ2-7; D is possibly TRBD2 (6 bases). There are 16 residues in the CDR3. The V gene lost 2 bases and the J gene lost 3 bases, with 20 bases spanning the gap. CDR1 is DFQATT and CDR2 is SNEGSKA in the germline V gene (reference sequence).

There are many counts of this clonotype. The chain couples TRBV18 to TRBJ2-5; possibly TRBD2 for D (5 bases). The CDR3 has 13 residues. CDR1 and CDR2 (germline): KGHSH, LQKENI. V lost 4 bases and J lost 2, with 8 bases in between. CDR3 nucleotides: TGTGCCAGCTCACTCGGGGTTCAAGAGACCCAGTACTTC. Amino acids: CASSLGVQETQYF.

This clonotype has a count of ten or more. The chain is built from TRBV12-3 or TRBV12-4 and TRBJ2-2, with D possibly TRBD1 on 5 matching bases. CDR3 length equals 15 residues. V lost 5 bases and J lost 0, with 10 bases in between. The CDR3 is CASSPGQANTGELFF. The CDR3 coding sequence is TGTGCCAGCAGTCCCGGACAAGCGAACACCGGGGAGCTGTTTTTT.

This clonotype has ten or more counts. The rearrangement uses TRBV7-2 and TRBJ2-2; weak D call: TRBD2 (5 bases). The CDR3 runs to 17 residues. Germline CDR1 reads SGHTA; CDR2 reads FQGNSA. V was pared by 4 bases and J by 0 bases, with 15 bases between. Here the CDR3 reads CASSSQALVTNTGELFF. CDR3 in DNA: TGTGCCAGCAGCTCCCAAGCACTAGTTACGAACACCGGGGAGCTGTTTTTT.

V is TRBV18 and J is TRBJ2-7; D might be TRBD2 (6 bases). Germline assignment: CDR1 KGHSH and CDR2 LQKENI. The CDR3 spans 15 residues. Trimming took 1 base from V and 4 from J, leaving 14 bases between them. CDR3 amino acids: CASSPRTGEGYEQYF. The CDR3 DNA reads TGTGCCAGCTCACCACGGACGGGAGAGGGGTACGAGCAGTACTTC.

Concerning this clonotype: It may be a read error: a sequence one base away is much more abundant. The chain carries TRBV18 and TRBJ2-3, with 9 bases that match TRBD2. J lost 14 bases, V lost 3 bases, and 6 bases had no gene match. This CDR3 comprises 12 residues. Germline CDR1 and CDR2: KGHSH and LQKENI. CDR3 region: CASSPRISGGYF. As DNA, the CDR3 is TGTGCCAGCTCACCCCGGATTAGCGGGGGGTATTTT.

In this sample, this clonotype turned up many times. The rearrangement uses TRBV5-1 and TRBJ1-1, with 8 nucleotides matching TRBD1. Germline CDR1 and CDR2: SGHRS and YFSETQ. Unmatched junction bases numbered 10, after V lost 4 bases and J lost 5 bases. The CDR3 consists of 15 residues. The CDR3: CASSPVGQGITEAFF. The CDR3 bases are TGCGCCAGCAGCCCCGTCGGACAGGGAATTACTGAAGCTTTCTTT.

This clonotype was recorded at least ten times. V gene TRBV20-1 combines with J gene TRBJ2-7; no clear D gene. V lost 3 bases, J lost 3 bases, and 6 bases lay in between. Germline CDR1 is DFQATT and CDR2 is SNEGSKA (reference sequence). The CDR3 runs to 11 residues. CDR3 nucleotides: TGCAGTGCTAGGGTCCTCTACGAGCAGTACTTC. It codes for CSARVLYEQYF.

This clonotype has a handful of counts. V usage is TRBV10-2 and J usage is TRBJ1-1, with 8 bases matching TRBD1. Trimming removed 4 bases from V and 11 bases from J; junction bases left unmatched: 3. Germline-derived CDR1 and CDR2 are WSHSY and SAAADI. CDR3 length equals 11 residues. The CDR3 region has the DNA TGCGCCAGCAGTGGGACAGGGTGGGCTTTCTTT. Encoded protein: CASSGTGWAFF.

The sample holds a few counts of this clonotype. This chain uses TRBV12-3 or TRBV12-4 with TRBJ2-7, with TRBD2 as a possible D gene (6 bases). V was clipped by 4 bases and J by 0 bases, with 13 bases between them. CDR3 length: 15 residues. DNA of the CDR3: TGTGCCAGCAGTTCAAAAGCGGGCGCCTCCTACGAGCAGTACTTC. Amino acids: CASSSKAGASYEQYF.

This clonotype was seen many times. Mismatch with germline at one junction end may stem from a read error. This chain links TRBV6-5 with TRBJ2-7; a possible D gene is TRBD1 (6 bases). The CDR3 consists of 16 residues. The germline V gene has CDR1 MNHEY and CDR2 SVGAGI. The CDR3 coding sequence is TGTGCCAGCAGTTACTCGCTTAGCCAGGGGTCCTCCGAGCAGTACTTC. Protein sequence: CASSYSLSQGSSEQYF.

This clonotype was recorded at least ten times. The chain links TRBV7-8 to TRBJ2-5, with D perhaps matching TRBD1 (6 bases). Germline loops: CDR1 SGHVS, CDR2 FQNEAQ. V was trimmed by 1 base and J by 4 bases, leaving 16 bases between them. The CDR3 runs to 16 residues. The CDR3 region has the DNA TGTGCCAGCAGCTTAGGACAGGCCGGCCGAAGAGAGACCCAGTACTTC. Translation gives CASSLGQAGRRETQYF.

This chain links TRBV18 with TRBJ2-5; D unclear. Germline loops: CDR1 KGHSH, CDR2 LQKENI. V was cut by 4 bases and J by 5 bases, with 17 bases left in between. There are 15 residues in the CDR3. This CDR3 reads CASSLSRGVGETQYF. The DNA of the CDR3 is TGTGCCAGCTCACTTTCCCGCGGCGTAGGCGAGACCCAGTACTTC.

The sample holds many counts of this clonotype. The chain carries TRBV10-3 and TRBJ2-5, with a tentative D call TRBD2 (5 bases). This CDR3 is built from 15 residues. Per germline, CDR1 ENHRY and CDR2 SYGVKD. Trimming removed 2 bases from V and 4 bases from J, with 14 bases in between. The CDR3 DNA is TGTGCCATCAGTGAGCCCTCACTAGGGCGAGAGACCCAGTACTTC. Translated, it gives CAISEPSLGRETQYF.

Many counts were recorded for this clonotype. The chain joins TRBV7-9 to TRBJ2-2, with TRBD2 as a possible D gene (5 bases). Germline V gives CDR1 SEHNR, CDR2 FQNEAQ (reference sequence). V was cut by 5 bases and J by 1 base, with 11 bases left in between. CDR3 length equals 15 residues. The CDR3 region has the DNA TGTGCCAGCAGCGCCCCCGGACTGAACACCGGGGAGCTGTTTTTT. Translation gives CASSAPGLNTGELFF.